Below are 19 T cell receptor beta chains sequenced from a single sample in a study of blood T cell repertoires in COVID-19 (TCRdb year 2020). Library creation used the immunoSEQ multiplex PCR assay. TCRdb obtained this table from immuneACCESS and retained in-frame rearrangements with V and J assigned. These tables miss some clones; where compared with another copy, unresolved V genes account for less than half of the shortfall, and the remainder is unexplained. The sample has more than 50,000 clones on record, roughly 93% of them singletons. The top ten clones comprise around 1.5% of the sample. The sample consisted of peripheral blood. The origin of the receptors is a human donor in a cohort sampled during active COVID-19.

The genes are TRBV7-6 and TRBJ2-2, with TRBD2 identical over 8 bases. The length of the CDR3 is 18 residues. Germline-derived CDR1 and CDR2 are SGHVS and FNYEAQ. Trimming removed 3 bases from V and 4 bases from J; junction bases left unmatched: 13. This chain's CDR3 is CASSFLVAGGGSTGELFF. In DNA form, the CDR3 reads TGTGCCAGCAGCTTTTTGGTCGCGGGAGGAGGTAGCACCGGGGAGCTGTTTTTT.

This clone was seen only once. The gene calls are TRBV7-9 and TRBJ2-5; 10 bases line up with TRBD1. The CDR3 has 16 residues. Germline V gene sequence: CDR1 SEHNR, CDR2 FQNEAQ (reference sequence). The junction had 12 bases not matched to a gene; V was cut back by 6 bases and J by 5 bases. As DNA, the CDR3 is TGTGCCAGCAGTCCCCCGGGACAGGGGAAGTCGGAGACCCAGTACTTC. It encodes CASSPPGQGKSETQYF.

This chain connects TRBV6-2 or TRBV6-3 to TRBJ2-4, with 9 bases that match TRBD2. The CDR3 extends over 19 amino acids. Trimming cost V 0 bases and J 3 bases; bases outside gene matches: 12. Germline CDR1 and CDR2: MNHEY and SVGEGT. The CDR3 sequence is CASSYSKTSGGGGKNIQYF. CDR3 DNA sequence: TGTGCCAGCAGTTACTCGAAGACTAGCGGCGGAGGGGGCAAAAACATTCAGTACTTC.

J is TRBJ1-2 and V is TRBV7-9; weak D call: TRBD1 (5 bases). CDR1 is SEHNR, CDR2 FQNEAQ, per germline (reference sequence). The CDR3 loop spans 15 amino acids. Trimming cost V 8 bases and J 2 bases, with 18 bases left between them. The CDR3 spells CASALQGGANYGYTF. In DNA, the CDR3 is TGTGCCAGCGCCCTCCAGGGAGGGGCCAACTATGGCTACACCTTC.

This sequence joins TRBV3-1 (or the pseudogene TRBV3-2) and TRBJ1-1, with 7 bases that match TRBD1. The CDR3 totals 20 residues. V shed 0 bases and J 3 bases; nucleotides not matched to a gene: 19. CDR1 is LGHDT, CDR2 YNNKEL, per germline (reference sequence). The CDR3 DNA follows: TGTGCCAGCAGCCAAGAATTGTTTGACAGGGAGAGGGAATTGGACACTGAAGCTTTCTTT. Protein: CASSQELFDRERELDTEAFF.

The chain carries TRBV5-4 and TRBJ2-5; 7 nucleotides agree with TRBD1. Germline-derived CDR1 and CDR2 are SGHNT and YYREEE (reference sequence). The CDR3 length is 14 residues. Germline trimming cut 2 bases from V and 1 base from J; bases unmatched to any gene: 2. CDR3 residues: CASSFAGGQETQYF. DNA of the CDR3: TGTGCCAGCAGCTTCGCAGGGGGCCAAGAGACCCAGTACTTC. Combining the CDR3 with reference TRBV5-4 and TRBJ2-5 gives the whole variable domain ETGVTQSPTHLIKTRGQQVTLRCSSQSGHNTVSWYQQALGQGPQFIFQYYREEENGRGNFPPRFSGLQFPNYSSELNVNALELDDSALYLCASSFAGGQETQYFGPGTRLLVL.

The chain uses TRBV3-1 (or the pseudogene TRBV3-2) and TRBJ2-7; D possibly corresponds to TRBD2 (6 bases). The V end was cut by 1 base, the J end by 2 bases, with 18 bases between. CDR3 length: 17 residues. Germline assignment: CDR1 LGHDT and CDR2 YNNKEL (reference sequence). The CDR3 sequence: CASSQGGGARRTYEQYF. In nucleotides, the CDR3 is TGTGCCAGCAGCCAAGGGGGCGGGGCCCGCCGAACCTACGAGCAGTACTTC.

Remarks on this clone: One end of the junction is discordant with germline, which a read error may explain. The rearrangement uses TRBV7-7 and TRBJ2-7; 7 bases match TRBD1. In germline, CDR1 is SSHAT, CDR2 FNYEAQ (reference sequence). The CDR3 covers 15 residues. The chain's CDR3 is CASSLVLRGFHEQYF. The DNA of the CDR3 is TGTGCTAGCAGCTTAGTTCTCAGGGGGTTCCACGAGCAGTACTTC.

The V call is TRBV19, the J call TRBJ2-7; 13 bases match TRBD2. Germline V CDR1 and CDR2: LNHDA, SQIVND (reference sequence). This CDR3 has 13 residues. After removal of 9 bases from V and 2 bases from J, the junction contained 1 base not matched to a gene. CDR3 residues: CASGLAGAYEQYF. The CDR3 coding sequence is TGTGCCAGCGGACTAGCGGGGGCCTACGAGCAGTACTTC. Combining the CDR3 with reference TRBV19 and TRBJ2-7 gives the whole variable domain DGGITQSPKYLFRKEGQNVTLSCEQNLNHDAMYWYRQDPGQGLRLIYYSQIVNDFQKGDIAEGYSVSREKKESFPLTVTSAQKNPTAFYLCASGLAGAYEQYFGPGTRLTVT.

This chain links TRBV9 with TRBJ1-1, with 12 bases lining up with TRBD1. The CDR3 extends over 16 amino acids. From germline, CDR1 is SGDLS and CDR2 YYNGEE. Germline trimming cut 5 bases from V and 3 bases from J; bases unmatched to any gene: 8. The CDR3 here is CASRSGTGGAHTEAFF. Here the CDR3 DNA reads TGTGCCAGCAGATCCGGGACAGGGGGCGCACACACTGAAGCTTTCTTT.

The chain employs TRBV29-1 and TRBJ1-6, with D maybe TRBD1 (5 bases). V was cut by 4 bases and J by 5 bases, with 9 bases left in between. Germline assignment: CDR1 SQVTM and CDR2 ANQGSEA. The CDR3 covers 13 residues. CDR3 in amino acids: CSVAGSNNSPLHF. The CDR3 nucleotides read TGCAGCGTTGCAGGGTCCAATAATTCACCCCTCCACTTT.

This clone was recorded once. This chain connects TRBV6-5 to TRBJ2-5, with unresolved D. CDR1 MNHEY and CDR2 SVGAGI come from the germline V gene. There are 13 residues in the CDR3. The V end lost 0 bases, the J end lost 5 bases, and 7 bases lay between the germline ends. CDR3 region: CASSYSHGETQYF. CDR3 coding DNA: TGTGCCAGCAGTTACTCCCACGGTGAGACCCAGTACTTC.

This sequence joins TRBV2 and TRBJ2-3, with TRBD2 matching over 7 bases. The CDR3 runs 16 residues. With V trimmed by 7 bases and J by 3 bases, 13 bases remained unmatched. Germline V gene data show CDR1 as SNHLY and CDR2 as FYNNEI. For the CDR3, the DNA is TGTGCCAGCACCCCTGAATCACTAGCGAAGACAGATACGCAGTATTTT. It yields the protein CASTPESLAKTDTQYF. The whole variable domain, filled in from reference TRBV2 and TRBJ2-3, reads EPEVTQTPSHQVTQMGQEVILRCVPISNHLYFYWYRQILGQKVEFLVSFYNNEISEKSEIFDDQFSVERPDGSNFTLKIRSTKLEDSAMYFCASTPESLAKTDTQYFGPGTRLTVL.

This rearrangement joins TRBV28 to TRBJ1-2; unclear D gene. CDR3 length: 13 amino acids. The germline gives CDR1 MDHEN, CDR2 SYDVKM. V shed 2 bases and J shed 1 base, with 5 bases lying between them. CDR3 sequence: CASSLGLNYGYTF. The CDR3 DNA reads as TGTGCCAGCAGTTTAGGGCTTAACTATGGCTACACCTTC.

This chain links TRBV6-5 with TRBJ2-2, with TRBD2 as a possible D gene (6 bases). CDR1 is MNHEY, CDR2 SVGAGI, per germline. V lost 3 bases and J 6 bases, leaving 17 bases between the germline ends. The CDR3 runs to 16 residues. CDR3 sequence reads: CASSYSGLGGSGELFF. DNA of the CDR3: TGTGCCAGCAGTTATAGCGGCTTAGGAGGTTCCGGGGAGCTGTTTTTT.

The chain recombines TRBV7-2 with TRBJ2-7, with D tentatively TRBD2 (5 bases). Trimming pared 7 bases from V and 0 bases from J, leaving 16 bases between. CDR1 SGHTA and CDR2 FQGNSA come from the germline V gene. The CDR3 has 15 residues. CDR3 amino acids: CASTLGGPGSYEQYF. CDR3 sequence (DNA): TGTGCCAGCACCCTAGGAGGCCCAGGCTCCTACGAGCAGTACTTC. Together with reference TRBV7-2 and TRBJ2-7, the CDR3 gives the full variable domain: GAGVSQSPSNKVTEKGKDVELRCDPISGHTALYWYRQSLGQGLEFLIYFQGNSAPDKSGLPSDRFSAERTGGSVSTLTIQRTQQEDSAVYLCASTLGGPGSYEQYFGPGTRLTVT.

This chain joins TRBV6-6 and TRBJ1-1, with a possible D match to TRBD1 (6 bases). CDR1 and CDR2 from the germline V gene are MNHNY and SVGAGI (reference sequence). Between the trimmed V and J ends, which lost 10 bases and 9 bases, there was a span of 12 bases. CDR3 length equals 10 residues. Here the CDR3 reads CATRQVQAFF. The DNA of the CDR3 is TGTGCCACCAGACAGGTTCAAGCTTTCTTT.

The J gene is TRBJ2-1, the V gene TRBV19, with 15 bases matching TRBD2. The CDR3 consists of 16 residues. V dropped 6 bases and J dropped 8; count of bases not matched to a gene: 8. CDR1 and CDR2 from the germline V gene are LNHDA and SQIVND (reference sequence). The CDR3 loop reads CASRPGLAGGLDEQFF. The CDR3 DNA follows: TGTGCCAGTAGGCCGGGACTAGCGGGAGGTCTCGATGAGCAGTTCTTC.

The chain is built from TRBV24-1 and TRBJ2-7, with 8 bases fitting TRBD1. This CDR3 has 15 amino acids. Germline CDR1 KGHDR, CDR2 SFDVKD. V was pared by 4 bases and J by 1 base, with 5 bases of the junction left unmatched. CDR3 bases: TGTGCCACCAGTGACTTGGACAGGGTATCCTACGAGCAGTACTTC. It encodes CATSDLDRVSYEQYF.